This T cell receptor beta chain was found in a study of Ad26.COV2.S vaccination and SARS-CoV-2 variants. Study-level results: An underestimation of total T cell responses may have resulted from the TCR breadth and depth analyses.

Germline V gene sequence: CDR1 ENHRY, CDR2 SYGVKD. V was clipped by 2 bases and J by 2 bases, with 9 bases between them. The CDR3 extends over 14 amino acids. On this clone itself: Antigen: not known.

Data came from immunoSEQ multiplex PCR; TCRdb stores just in-frame clones and leaves some out. The repertoire has more than 250,000 clones, about 89% of them found once; the top ten carry 3% to 4%. Treatment defined: 19 received Ad26.COV2.S at low or high dose, single or two shots; about 5 received placebo; per-sample allocation not given. Sample collection was performed on day 63 after the first vaccine or placebo injection. The sample consisted of peripheral blood, taken in a trial of Ad26.COV2.S vaccine versus placebo. This chain joins TRBV10-3 and TRBJ2-5; D may be TRBD2 (5 bases). The source of this sequence is a person between 18 and 65 years old who received the Ad26.COV2.S COVID-19 vaccine or a placebo. This CDR3 is CAISEGLRQETQYF. In DNA form, the CDR3 reads TGTGCCATCAGTGAGGGACTGAGACAAGAGACCCAGTACTTC.